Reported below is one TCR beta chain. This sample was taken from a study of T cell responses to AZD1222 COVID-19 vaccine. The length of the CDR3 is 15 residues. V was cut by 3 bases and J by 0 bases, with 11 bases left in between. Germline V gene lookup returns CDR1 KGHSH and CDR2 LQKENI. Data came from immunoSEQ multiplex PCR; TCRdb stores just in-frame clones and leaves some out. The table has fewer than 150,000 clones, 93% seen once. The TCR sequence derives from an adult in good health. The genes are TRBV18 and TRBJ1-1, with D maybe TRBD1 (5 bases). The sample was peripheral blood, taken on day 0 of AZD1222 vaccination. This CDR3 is CASSPMGTLNTEAFF. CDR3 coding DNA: TGTGCCAGCTCACCCATGGGGACCTTGAACACTGAAGCTTTCTTT.